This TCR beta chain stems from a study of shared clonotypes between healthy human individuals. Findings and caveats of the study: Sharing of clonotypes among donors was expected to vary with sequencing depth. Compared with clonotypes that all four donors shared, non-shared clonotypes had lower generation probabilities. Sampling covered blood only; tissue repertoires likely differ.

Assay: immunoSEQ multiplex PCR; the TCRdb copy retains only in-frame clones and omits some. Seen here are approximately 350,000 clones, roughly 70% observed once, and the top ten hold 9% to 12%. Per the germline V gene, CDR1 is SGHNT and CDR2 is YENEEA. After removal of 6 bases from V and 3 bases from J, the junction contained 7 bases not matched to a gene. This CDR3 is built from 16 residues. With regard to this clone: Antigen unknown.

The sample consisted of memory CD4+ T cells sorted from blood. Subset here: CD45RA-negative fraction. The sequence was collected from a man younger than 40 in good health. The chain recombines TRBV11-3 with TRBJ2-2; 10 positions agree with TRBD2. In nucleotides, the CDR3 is TGTGCCAGCAGTTCTAGCGGGAGCCGGTACACCGGGGAGCTGTTTTTT. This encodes CASSSSGSRYTGELFF.